Listed here are 14 T cell receptor beta chains from one sample, sequenced in a study of CD8+ T cells in alopecia areata. Stated treatment: oral pan-JAK inhibitor, 5-10 mg twice daily. Extracted RNA was reverse transcribed into cDNA, the sequencing template. Sequencing was performed with immunoSEQ multiplex PCR; in TCRdb, only in-frame clones are kept and a portion is missing. The sample consists of over 35,000 clones, 80% to 95% of them appearing once. Here the sequenced sample was CD8+ T cells sorted from blood, taken at week 24, from a patient treated with tofacitinib. These receptors were obtained from a human donor with alopecia areata.

This rearrangement joins TRBV11-2 to TRBJ2-5; no definite D call. The length of the CDR3 is 11 residues. The V gene's germline CDR1 is SGHAT and CDR2 FQNNGV. V was trimmed by 4 bases and J by 3 bases, leaving 3 bases between them. The CDR3 spells CASSSEETQYF. CDR3 bases: TGTGCCAGCAGCTCGGAAGAGACCCAGTACTTC.

This rearrangement joins TRBV7-9 to TRBJ1-2, with 10 positions matching TRBD1. The germline CDR1 and CDR2 sequences are SEHNR and FQNEAQ (reference sequence). The CDR3 extends over 14 amino acids. J was trimmed by 8 bases and V by 5 bases; bases with no gene match: 8. The CDR3 here is CASSPPGTGEGYTF. The DNA for the CDR3 is TGTGCCAGCAGCCCCCCCGGGACAGGGGAAGGCTACACCTTC. The full variable domain, with the rest looked up from reference TRBV7-9 and TRBJ1-2, is DTGVSQNPRHKITKRGQNVTFRCDPISEHNRLYWYRQTLGQGPEFLTYFQNEAQLEKSRLLSDRFSAERPKGSFSTLEIQRTEQGDSAMYLCASSPPGTGEGYTFGSGTRLTVV.

V gene TRBV28 combines with J gene TRBJ2-7; D might be TRBD2 (5 bases). The V and J ends lost 3 bases and 7 bases respectively, with 16 bases between them. The CDR3 contains 14 residues. The germline gives CDR1 MDHEN, CDR2 SYDVKM. The chain's CDR3 is CASSLRALYQEQYF. The CDR3 DNA reads as TGTGCCAGCAGTTTGAGGGCGCTCTACCAGGAGCAGTACTTC.

V is TRBV27 and J is TRBJ2-5; 7 bases line up with TRBD2. Per the germline V gene, CDR1 is MNHEY and CDR2 is SMNVEV (reference sequence). Losses at the gene ends were 4 bases for V and 1 base for J; bases not matched to a gene: 3. This CDR3 has 14 residues. The CDR3 here is CASSSWTSQETQYF. The CDR3 DNA sequence: TGTGCCAGCAGTTCGTGGACTAGCCAAGAGACCCAGTACTTC.

V gene TRBV7-9 combines with J gene TRBJ2-3; D possibly corresponds to TRBD2 (6 bases). Trimming removed 5 bases from V and 3 bases from J, with 6 bases in between. Germline values: CDR1 SEHNR, CDR2 FQNEAQ (reference sequence). The CDR3 loop spans 12 amino acids. CDR3 nucleotides: TGTGCCAGCAGCCGGGGGACAGATACGCAGTATTTT. Amino acid sequence: CASSRGTDTQYF.

This sequence joins TRBV15 and TRBJ2-4, with D perhaps matching TRBD2 (6 bases). CDR3 size: 16 residues. V was clipped by 3 bases and J by 2 bases, with 14 bases between them. The V gene's germline CDR1 is LNHNV and CDR2 YYDKDF (reference sequence). This CDR3 is CATSSKGGRTKNIQYF. The CDR3 DNA reads TGTGCCACCAGCAGTAAGGGAGGAAGAACCAAAAACATTCAGTACTTC.

The V call is TRBV27, the J call TRBJ2-1; D is undetermined. In germline, CDR1 is MNHEY, CDR2 SMNVEV (reference sequence). V lost 5 bases and J 2 bases, leaving 19 bases between the germline ends. This CDR3 spans 17 amino acids. The CDR3 sequence: CASSQLRTAPPYNEQFF. Here the CDR3 DNA reads TGTGCCAGCAGTCAACTTCGGACCGCCCCCCCCTACAATGAGCAGTTCTTC.

The chain uses TRBV19 and TRBJ2-3, with D perhaps matching TRBD1 (5 bases). The V end lost 7 bases, the J end lost 6 bases, and 17 bases lay between the germline ends. The CDR3 has 14 amino acids. CDR1 LNHDA and CDR2 SQIVND come from the germline V gene (reference sequence). The CDR3 loop is CASNSFQGGDTQYF. The CDR3 coding sequence is TGTGCCAGTAATTCCTTTCAGGGTGGCGATACGCAGTATTTT. The full variable domain, its missing parts supplied by reference TRBV19 and TRBJ2-3, is DGGITQSPKYLFRKEGQNVTLSCEQNLNHDAMYWYRQDPGQGLRLIYYSQIVNDFQKGDIAEGYSVSREKKESFPLTVTSAQKNPTAFYLCASNSFQGGDTQYFGPGTRLTVL.

This clone was recorded once. This sequence joins TRBV6-1 and TRBJ2-5; 10 positions agree with TRBD2. CDR3 length: 14 residues. Germline V gives CDR1 MNHNS, CDR2 SASEGT. V shed 2 bases and J 4 bases; nucleotides not matched to a gene: 1. CDR3 protein: CASSEPSGGETQYF. CDR3 nucleotide sequence: TGTGCCAGCAGTGAACCTAGCGGGGGAGAGACCCAGTACTTC.

The rearrangement links TRBV27 to TRBJ2-6, with D hard to call. The V gene lost 3 bases and the J gene lost 11 bases, with 14 bases spanning the gap. Germline V gene data show CDR1 as MNHEY and CDR2 as SMNVEV (reference sequence). The length of the CDR3 is 14 residues. This CDR3 reads CASSLVGPTDVLTF. CDR3 DNA: TGTGCCAGCAGTTTGGTTGGACCCACCGACGTCCTGACTTTC.

The chain is built from TRBV27 and TRBJ2-3; D is perhaps TRBD1 or TRBD2 (5 bases each). The CDR3 is 13 amino acids. V lost 2 bases to trimming and J lost 4 bases, with 7 bases between them. Germline lookup yields CDR1 MNHEY and CDR2 SMNVEV (reference sequence). The CDR3 DNA reads TGTGCCAGCAGTTTAGTGGGGGCAGATACGCAGTATTTT. This encodes CASSLVGADTQYF.

The chain combines TRBV28 with TRBJ1-5; TRBD1 matches 11 bases. The V and J ends lost 5 bases and 10 bases, in that order; junction bases with no gene match: 7. In germline, CDR1 is MDHEN, CDR2 SYDVKM. The CDR3 has 14 amino acids. CDR3 coding DNA: TGTGCCAGCAGTCGTGGACAGGGGGCAGGCCCCCAGCATTTT. Its translation is CASSRGQGAGPQHF.

The rearrangement uses TRBV7-9 and TRBJ2-2; D gene unclear. V gave up 5 bases and J gave up 4 bases, with 11 bases separating them. From germline, CDR1 is SEHNR and CDR2 FQNEAQ (reference sequence). This CDR3 has 14 residues. DNA for the CDR3: TGTGCCAGCAGCCTCGGATTATTCACCGGGGAGCTGTTTTTT. Encoded protein: CASSLGLFTGELFF. Looking up the rest from reference TRBV7-9 and TRBJ2-2 gives the full variable domain: DTGVSQNPRHKITKRGQNVTFRCDPISEHNRLYWYRQTLGQGPEFLTYFQNEAQLEKSRLLSDRFSAERPKGSFSTLEIQRTEQGDSAMYLCASSLGLFTGELFFGEGSRLTVL.

This clone has only one observation. CDR3 sequence: CASNGGSYNSPLHF. The CDR3 coding sequence is TGTGCCAGCAACGGGGGCTCCTATAATTCACCCCTCCACTTT. The chain joins TRBV2 to TRBJ1-6, with D tentatively TRBD1 (5 bases). V lost 7 bases, J lost 0 bases, and 7 bases lay in between. CDR1 and CDR2 from the germline V gene are SNHLY and FYNNEI. The CDR3 runs 14 residues.